The source of this T cell receptor (beta chain) is a study of identifying expanded T cells in peripheral blood. Study results and caveats: Differentially abundant clones: about 1.2 between replicates, 15 to 17 at two to three weeks, around 19 at four. Clone count variance between roughly 2-week samples rose with total template count.

As concerns this clone: Its antigen is as yet unknown.

Germline V gene data show CDR1 as SQVTM and CDR2 as ANQGSEA. Germline trimming cut 7 bases from V and 2 bases from J; bases unmatched to any gene: 6. CDR3 length: 13 amino acids. Method: immunoSEQ multiplex PCR; TCRdb's copy keeps in-frame clones and lacks some. The table shows around 100,000 clones, with 75% to 90% occurring only once. No infections or other immune events were documented during collection. This rearrangement joins TRBV29-1 to TRBJ2-3; TRBD1 agrees at 7 bases. This TCR was sampled from a person aged 18 to 75 in good health. Material: blood. The CDR3 is CSGEDRSTDTQYF. Written as DNA, the CDR3 is TGCAGCGGTGAGGACAGGTCCACAGATACGCAGTATTTT.